The 16 T cell receptor beta chains listed next were all sequenced from one sample in a study of Graves' ophthalmopathy and Graves' hyperthyroidism. For repertoire sequencing, the TCR beta CDR3 regions were amplified from RNA transcripts. HTBI-primed RT-PCR formed the first round, and a multiplex PCR formed the second. TCRdb reprocessed the multiplex PCR reads with MiXCR, giving one entry per CDR3 protein. The data show about 410,000 distinct CDR3 sequences, around 19% seen once. Sample: peripheral blood. Every receptor here comes from a woman under 30 with Graves' ophthalmopathy.

This clonotype was detected ten times or more. V gene TRBV28 combines with J gene TRBJ1-1, with D maybe TRBD1 (5 bases). The V gene's germline CDR1 is MDHEN and CDR2 SYDVKM. The V end was cut by 8 bases, the J end by 6 bases, with 16 bases between. The CDR3 loop spans 13 amino acids. This CDR3 is CASGVGGTAEAFF. CDR3 bases: TGTGCCAGCGGCGTTGGCGGGACCGCTGAAGCTTTCTTT.

This clonotype was seen repeatedly, ten times or more. This chain uses TRBV12-3 or TRBV12-4 with TRBJ1-1; no firm D call. This CDR3 comprises 14 residues. Trimming left V 2 bases short and J 0 bases short, with 7 bases between. The CDR3 sequence: CASSLRAMNTEAFF. CDR3 in DNA: TGTGCCAGCAGTTTAAGGGCGATGAACACTGAAGCTTTCTTT.

This clonotype was seen many times. The chain uses TRBV2 and TRBJ1-2; D gene unclear. Germline-derived CDR1 and CDR2 are SNHLY and FYNNEI. The length of the CDR3 is 12 residues. V was pared by 1 base and J by 5 bases, with 5 bases between. The CDR3 spells CASSEGPYGYTF. Written as DNA, the CDR3 is TGTGCCAGCAGTGAAGGGCCTTATGGCTACACCTTC.

The sample holds many counts of this clonotype. The V gene is TRBV6-2 or TRBV6-3, the J gene TRBJ1-2; tentative D call: TRBD1 (6 bases). Trimming removed 0 bases at V and 4 bases at J, with 12 bases between. The germline V gene encodes CDR1 MNHEY and CDR2 SVGEGT. This CDR3 contains 15 residues. The CDR3 here is CASSYSSGHIYGYTF. In DNA form, the CDR3 reads TGTGCCAGCAGTTACTCGTCGGGACACATCTATGGCTACACCTTC.

The sample holds many counts of this clonotype. The CDR3 carries no conserved terminal phenylalanine or tryptophan, so it likely arises from a read error. J is TRBJ1-1 and V is TRBV28; D may be TRBD1 (5 bases). This CDR3 has 14 amino acids. Germline CDR1 MDHEN, CDR2 SYDVKM. V gave up 5 bases and J gave up 0 bases, with 10 bases separating them. In nucleotides, the CDR3 is TGTGCCAGCAGTGCCCCAGGGATGAACACTGAAGCTTTCCTT. Amino acid sequence: CASSAPGMNTEAFL.

The sample holds many counts of this clonotype. This CDR3 is CASSLGTSGRNEQYF. In DNA, the CDR3 is TGTGCCAGCAGCTTAGGGACTAGCGGGAGGAACGAGCAGTACTTC. This chain links TRBV7-2 with TRBJ2-7, with 14 bases aligning to TRBD2. Germline CDR1 SGHTA, CDR2 FQGNSA. Trimming cost V 1 base and J 5 bases; bases outside gene matches: 1. The CDR3 length is 15 residues.

This clonotype has at least ten counts. The chain combines TRBV11-2 with TRBJ1-1, with D maybe TRBD1 (5 bases). Trimming stripped 5 bases from V and 3 bases from J, with 13 bases between. CDR1 SGHAT and CDR2 FQNNGV come from the germline V gene. CDR3 length: 14 amino acids. In DNA, the CDR3 is TGTGCCAGCAGCCTAAGGTCCAGGGACACTGAAGCTTTCTTT. Residues: CASSLRSRDTEAFF.

The genes are TRBV5-4 and TRBJ2-5; 9 bases line up with TRBD2. This CDR3 is built from 17 residues. The germline V gene encodes CDR1 SGHNT and CDR2 YYREEE (reference sequence). Unmatched junction bases numbered 11, after V lost 0 bases and J lost 5 bases. The CDR3 spells CASSLATASGKGETQYF. The CDR3 region has the DNA TGTGCCAGCAGCTTGGCCACGGCTAGCGGGAAGGGGGAGACCCAGTACTTC.

This clonotype was found many times. The genes are TRBV20-1 and TRBJ2-5; TRBD2 matches 10 bases. V dropped 0 bases and J dropped 2; count of bases not matched to a gene: 12. From germline, CDR1 is DFQATT and CDR2 SNEGSKA (reference sequence). The CDR3 runs to 18 residues. CDR3 nucleotides: TGCAGTGCTAGAGATCGTCGGACTAGCGGAACGGTGCAAGAGACCCAGTACTTC. Translation: CSARDRRTSGTVQETQYF.

This clonotype was detected ten times or more. The chain has TRBV2 and TRBJ1-2; D ambiguous. Trimming removed 7 bases at V and 5 bases at J, with 14 bases between. Germline V CDR1 and CDR2: SNHLY, FYNNEI. The CDR3 is 13 residues long. The CDR3 here is CASTRGFSYGYTF. CDR3 bases: TGTGCCAGCACCCGAGGGTTTAGTTATGGCTACACCTTC.

Only a few counts were recorded for this clonotype. V gene TRBV11-2 combines with J gene TRBJ2-5; 9 bases are shared with TRBD1. The CDR3 has 17 residues. CDR1 and CDR2 from the germline V gene are SGHAT and FQNNGV. The V gene end was trimmed by 5 bases and the J gene end by 4 bases; junction bases not matched to a gene: 14. The CDR3 nucleotides read TGTGCCAGCAGCCCAAGTCCCGGGACAGGGAGTGGAGAGACCCAGTACTTC. This sequence encodes CASSPSPGTGSGETQYF.

This clonotype was counted only a few times. The chain joins TRBV6-1 to TRBJ1-2, with D maybe TRBD1 (5 bases). CDR3 size: 14 residues. V was pared by 5 bases and J by 6 bases, with 16 bases between. Germline V gene sequence: CDR1 MNHNS, CDR2 SASEGT. The CDR3 DNA reads TGTGCCAGCAGTACCTATTTCGGGGCCGATGGCTACACCTTC. It is translated as CASSTYFGADGYTF.

This clonotype has a count of ten or more. The rearrangement joins TRBV18 to TRBJ1-1, with D uncertain. The CDR3 loop spans 12 amino acids. Trimming removed 3 bases from V and 8 bases from J, with 10 bases in between. CDR1 is KGHSH and CDR2 is LQKENI in the germline V gene. The CDR3 loop is CASSPRRGEAFF. In nucleotides, the CDR3 is TGTGCCAGCTCACCGCGCAGAGGGGAAGCTTTCTTT. The full variable domain, completed using reference TRBV18 and TRBJ1-1, is NAGVMQNPRHLVRRRGQEARLRCSPMKGHSHVYWYRQLPEEGLKFMVYLQKENIIDESGMPKERFSAEFPKEGPSILRIQQVVRGDSAAYFCASSPRRGEAFFGQGTRLTVV.

Note on this clonotype: Germline and junction disagree at one end, which may indicate a read error. The chain carries TRBV7-2 and TRBJ1-1; possible D gene TRBD1, 5 bases. CDR1 is SGHTA, CDR2 FQGNSA, per germline. This CDR3 spans 13 amino acids. CDR3 sequence: CASSSGYGTAHIF. CDR3 in DNA: TGTGCCAGCAGTTCGGGGTACGGGACCGCCCACATCTTT.

There are many counts of this clonotype. The chain has TRBV12-3 or TRBV12-4 and TRBJ1-1; D is unclear. CDR3 length: 14 amino acids. Trimming took 3 bases from V and 5 from J, leaving 13 bases between them. In DNA form, the CDR3 reads TGTGCCAGCAGTTTTTCTGTGGCGGGTACTGAAGCTTTCTTT. Its translation is CASSFSVAGTEAFF.

At least ten counts were recorded for this clonotype. The V gene is TRBV7-8, the J gene TRBJ1-5, with D possibly TRBD1 on 6 matching bases. V was cut by 5 bases and J by 7 bases, with 9 bases left in between. Germline V gene data show CDR1 as SGHVS and CDR2 as FQNEAQ. CDR3 length: 12 residues. The CDR3: CASSPQGQPQHF. The CDR3 DNA sequence: TGTGCCAGCAGCCCCCAGGGGCAGCCCCAGCATTTT.